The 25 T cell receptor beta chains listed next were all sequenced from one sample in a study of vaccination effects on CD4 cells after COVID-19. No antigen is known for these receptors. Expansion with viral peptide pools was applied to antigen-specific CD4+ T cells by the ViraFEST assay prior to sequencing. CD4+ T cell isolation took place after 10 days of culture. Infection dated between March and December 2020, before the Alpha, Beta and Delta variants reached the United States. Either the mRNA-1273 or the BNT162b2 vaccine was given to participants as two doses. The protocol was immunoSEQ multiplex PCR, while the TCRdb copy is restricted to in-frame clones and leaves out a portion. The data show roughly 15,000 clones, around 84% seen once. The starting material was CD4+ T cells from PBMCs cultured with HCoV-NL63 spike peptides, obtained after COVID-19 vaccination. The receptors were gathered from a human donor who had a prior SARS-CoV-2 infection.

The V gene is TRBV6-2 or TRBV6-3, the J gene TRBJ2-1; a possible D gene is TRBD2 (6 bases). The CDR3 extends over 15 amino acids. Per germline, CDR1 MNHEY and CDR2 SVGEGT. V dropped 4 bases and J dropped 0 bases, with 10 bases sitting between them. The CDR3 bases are TGTGCCAGCAGTTTAGGGGACTTCTCCTACAATGAGCAGTTCTTC. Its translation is CASSLGDFSYNEQFF.

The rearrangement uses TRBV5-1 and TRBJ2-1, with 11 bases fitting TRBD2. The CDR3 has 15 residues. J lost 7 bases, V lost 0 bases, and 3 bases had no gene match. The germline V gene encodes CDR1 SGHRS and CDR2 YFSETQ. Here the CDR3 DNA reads TGCGCCAGCAGCTTGGGACTAGCGGGGTTTAATGAGCAGTTCTTC. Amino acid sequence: CASSLGLAGFNEQFF.

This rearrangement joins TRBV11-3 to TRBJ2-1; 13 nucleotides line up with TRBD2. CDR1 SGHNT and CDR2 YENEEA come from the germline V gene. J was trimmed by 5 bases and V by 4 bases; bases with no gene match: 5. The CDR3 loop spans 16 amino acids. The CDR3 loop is CASSSRLAGGDNEQFF. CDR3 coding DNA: TGTGCCAGCAGCTCTAGACTAGCGGGAGGCGACAATGAGCAGTTCTTC.

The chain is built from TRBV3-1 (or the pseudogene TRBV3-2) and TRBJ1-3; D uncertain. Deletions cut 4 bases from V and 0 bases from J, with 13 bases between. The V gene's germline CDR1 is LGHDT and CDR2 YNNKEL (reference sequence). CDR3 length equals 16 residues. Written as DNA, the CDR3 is TGTGCCAGCAGCCCGCAGCAGCTCATCTCTGGAAACACCATATATTTT. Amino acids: CASSPQQLISGNTIYF.

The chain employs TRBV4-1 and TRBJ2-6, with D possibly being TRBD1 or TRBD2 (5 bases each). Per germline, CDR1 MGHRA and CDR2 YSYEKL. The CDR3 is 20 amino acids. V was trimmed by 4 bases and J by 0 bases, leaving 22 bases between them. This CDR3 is CASSPRYSGTANSGANVLTF. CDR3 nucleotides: TGCGCCAGCAGCCCCAGGTACTCCGGGACGGCCAACTCTGGGGCCAACGTCCTGACTTTC.

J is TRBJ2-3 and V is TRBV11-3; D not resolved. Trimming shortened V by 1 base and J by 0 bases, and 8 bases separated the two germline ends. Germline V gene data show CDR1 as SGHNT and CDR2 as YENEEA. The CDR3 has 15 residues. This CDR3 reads CASSLGMSSTDTQYF. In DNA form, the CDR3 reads TGTGCCAGCAGCTTAGGAATGAGTAGCACAGATACGCAGTATTTT.

The CDR3 DNA sequence: TGTGCCAGCAGACTAGCGGGGGGCAGGAATGAGCAGTTCTTC. Protein: CASRLAGGRNEQFF. The J gene is TRBJ2-1, the V gene TRBV7-2; 12 bases line up with TRBD2. Per the germline V gene, CDR1 is SGHTA and CDR2 is FQGNSA. V dropped 6 bases and J dropped 7; count of bases not matched to a gene: 4. This CDR3 comprises 14 residues.

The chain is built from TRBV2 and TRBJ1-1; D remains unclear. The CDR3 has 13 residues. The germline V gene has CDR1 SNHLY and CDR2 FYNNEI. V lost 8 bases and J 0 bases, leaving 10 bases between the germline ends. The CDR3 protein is CASEGELNTEAFF. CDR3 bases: TGTGCCAGCGAGGGAGAGCTGAACACTGAAGCTTTCTTT.

This CDR3 reads CASSPIAGVSYNEQFF. The DNA for the CDR3 is TGTGCCAGCAGCCCTATAGCGGGAGTTTCCTACAATGAGCAGTTCTTC. The gene calls are TRBV9 and TRBJ2-1; 9 positions agree with TRBD2. J was trimmed by 1 base and V by 4 bases; bases with no gene match: 6. The germline V gene encodes CDR1 SGDLS and CDR2 YYNGEE. The CDR3 contains 16 residues.

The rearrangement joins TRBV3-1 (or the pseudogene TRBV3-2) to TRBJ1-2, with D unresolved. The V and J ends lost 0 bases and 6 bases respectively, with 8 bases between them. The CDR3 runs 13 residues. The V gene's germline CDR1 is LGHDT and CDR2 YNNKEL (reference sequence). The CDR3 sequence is CASSQDGQNGYTF. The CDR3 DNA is TGTGCCAGCAGCCAAGATGGGCAGAATGGCTACACCTTC.

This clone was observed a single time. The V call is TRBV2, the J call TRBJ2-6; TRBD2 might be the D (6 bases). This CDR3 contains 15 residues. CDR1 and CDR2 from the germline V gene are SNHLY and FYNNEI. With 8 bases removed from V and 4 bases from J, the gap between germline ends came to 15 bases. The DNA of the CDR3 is TGTGCCAGCGTCCGGGAGTTAACCGGGGCCAACGTCCTGACTTTC. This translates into CASVRELTGANVLTF.

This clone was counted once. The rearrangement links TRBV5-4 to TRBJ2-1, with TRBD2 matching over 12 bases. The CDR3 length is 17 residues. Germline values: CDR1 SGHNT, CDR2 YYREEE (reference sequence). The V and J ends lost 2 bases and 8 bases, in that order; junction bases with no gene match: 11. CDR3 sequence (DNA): TGTGCCAGCAGCTTTGGTGCTAGCGGGGGGGCGGCTTATGAGCAGTTCTTC. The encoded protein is CASSFGASGGAAYEQFF.

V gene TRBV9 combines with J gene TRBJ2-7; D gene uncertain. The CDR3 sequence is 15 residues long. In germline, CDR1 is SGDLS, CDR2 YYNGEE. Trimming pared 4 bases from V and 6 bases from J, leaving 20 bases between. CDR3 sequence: CASSPPGSRASEQYF. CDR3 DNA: TGTGCCAGCAGCCCTCCGGGTTCCCGTGCGTCCGAGCAGTACTTC.

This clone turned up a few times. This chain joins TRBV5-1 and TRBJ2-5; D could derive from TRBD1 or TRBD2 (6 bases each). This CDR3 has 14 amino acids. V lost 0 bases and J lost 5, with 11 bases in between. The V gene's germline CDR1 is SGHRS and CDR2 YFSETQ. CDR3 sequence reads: CASSLEGDSETQYF. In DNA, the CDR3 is TGCGCCAGCAGCTTGGAGGGGGACTCGGAGACCCAGTACTTC.

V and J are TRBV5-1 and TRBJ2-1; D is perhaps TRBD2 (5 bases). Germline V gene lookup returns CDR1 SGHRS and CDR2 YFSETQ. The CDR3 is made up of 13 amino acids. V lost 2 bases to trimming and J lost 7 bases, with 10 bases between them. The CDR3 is CASSFPSGNEQFF. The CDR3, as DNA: TGCGCCAGCAGCTTTCCAAGCGGAAATGAGCAGTTCTTC.

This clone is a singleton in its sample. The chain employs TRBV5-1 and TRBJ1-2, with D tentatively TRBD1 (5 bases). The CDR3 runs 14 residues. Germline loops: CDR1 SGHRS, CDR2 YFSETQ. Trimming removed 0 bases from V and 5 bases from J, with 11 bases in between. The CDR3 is CASSLVGVGYGYTF. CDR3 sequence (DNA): TGCGCCAGCAGCTTGGTGGGGGTTGGGTATGGCTACACCTTC.

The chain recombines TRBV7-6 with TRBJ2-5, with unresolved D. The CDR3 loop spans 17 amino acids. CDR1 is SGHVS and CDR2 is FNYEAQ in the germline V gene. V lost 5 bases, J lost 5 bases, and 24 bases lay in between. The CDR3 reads CASSPLAPRIALETQYF. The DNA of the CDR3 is TGTGCCAGCAGCCCTTTAGCCCCGAGGATAGCCTTGGAGACCCAGTACTTC.

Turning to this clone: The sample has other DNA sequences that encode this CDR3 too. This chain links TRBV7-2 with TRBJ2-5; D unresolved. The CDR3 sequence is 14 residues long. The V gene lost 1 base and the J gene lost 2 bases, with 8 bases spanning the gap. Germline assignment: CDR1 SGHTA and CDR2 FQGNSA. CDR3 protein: CASSLVAAQETQYF. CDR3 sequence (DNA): TGTGCCAGCAGCTTAGTAGCAGCTCAAGAGACCCAGTACTTC. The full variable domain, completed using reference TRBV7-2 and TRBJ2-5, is GAGVSQSPSNKVTEKGKDVELRCDPISGHTALYWYRQSLGQGLEFLIYFQGNSAPDKSGLPSDRFSAERTGGSVSTLTIQRTQQEDSAVYLCASSLVAAQETQYFGPGTRLLVL.

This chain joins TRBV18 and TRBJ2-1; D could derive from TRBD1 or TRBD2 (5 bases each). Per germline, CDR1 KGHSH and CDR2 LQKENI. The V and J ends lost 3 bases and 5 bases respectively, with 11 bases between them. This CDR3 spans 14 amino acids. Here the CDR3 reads CASSPRDGDNEQFF. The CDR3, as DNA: TGTGCCAGCTCACCTAGGGACGGCGACAATGAGCAGTTCTTC. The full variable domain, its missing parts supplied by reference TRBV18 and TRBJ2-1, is NAGVMQNPRHLVRRRGQEARLRCSPMKGHSHVYWYRQLPEEGLKFMVYLQKENIIDESGMPKERFSAEFPKEGPSILRIQQVVRGDSAAYFCASSPRDGDNEQFFGPGTRLTVL.

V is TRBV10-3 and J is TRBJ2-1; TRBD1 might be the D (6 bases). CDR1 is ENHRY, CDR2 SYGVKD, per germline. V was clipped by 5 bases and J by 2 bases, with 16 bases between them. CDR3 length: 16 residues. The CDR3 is CAISKGVAPTYNEQFF. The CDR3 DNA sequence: TGTGCCATCAGTAAGGGGGTGGCCCCTACCTACAATGAGCAGTTCTTC.

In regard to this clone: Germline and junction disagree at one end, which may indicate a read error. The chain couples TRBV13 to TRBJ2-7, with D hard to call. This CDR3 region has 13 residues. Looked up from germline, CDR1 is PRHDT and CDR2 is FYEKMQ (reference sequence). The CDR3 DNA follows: TGTGCCAGCAACTTACGGGCGAGCGACGAGCAGTACTTC. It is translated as CASNLRASDEQYF.

The CDR3 sequence: CASSLGYRGGSMGYGYTF. The DNA for the CDR3 is TGCGCCAGCAGCCTCGGCTACAGGGGAGGATCTATGGGCTATGGCTACACCTTC. The V call is TRBV5-1, the J call TRBJ1-2; 7 nucleotides match TRBD1. In germline, CDR1 is SGHRS, CDR2 YFSETQ. The CDR3 covers 18 residues. The J segment lost 4 bases and the V segment lost 4 bases, leaving 19 bases of the junction unmatched.

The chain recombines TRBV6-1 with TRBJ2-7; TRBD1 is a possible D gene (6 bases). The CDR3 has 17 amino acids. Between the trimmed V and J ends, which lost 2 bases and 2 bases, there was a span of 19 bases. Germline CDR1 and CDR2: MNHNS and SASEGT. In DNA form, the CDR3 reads TGTGCCAGCAGTGAACAATGGGGAGCAGGGGAACCCTACGAGCAGTACTTC. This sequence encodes CASSEQWGAGEPYEQYF.

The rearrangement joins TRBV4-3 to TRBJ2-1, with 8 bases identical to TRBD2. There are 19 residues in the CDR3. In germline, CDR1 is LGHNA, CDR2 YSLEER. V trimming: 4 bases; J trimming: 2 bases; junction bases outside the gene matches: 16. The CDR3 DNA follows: TGCGCCAGCAGCCCTTTAACCCTCGAGGTTAGCGGGACCTACAATGAGCAGTTCTTC. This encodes CASSPLTLEVSGTYNEQFF.

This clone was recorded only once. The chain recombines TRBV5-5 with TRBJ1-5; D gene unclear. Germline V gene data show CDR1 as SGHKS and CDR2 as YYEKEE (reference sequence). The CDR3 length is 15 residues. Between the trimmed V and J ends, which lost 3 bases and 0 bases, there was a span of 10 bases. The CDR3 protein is CASSWAEISNQPQHF. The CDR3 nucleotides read TGTGCCAGCAGCTGGGCGGAGATTAGCAATCAGCCCCAGCATTTT.